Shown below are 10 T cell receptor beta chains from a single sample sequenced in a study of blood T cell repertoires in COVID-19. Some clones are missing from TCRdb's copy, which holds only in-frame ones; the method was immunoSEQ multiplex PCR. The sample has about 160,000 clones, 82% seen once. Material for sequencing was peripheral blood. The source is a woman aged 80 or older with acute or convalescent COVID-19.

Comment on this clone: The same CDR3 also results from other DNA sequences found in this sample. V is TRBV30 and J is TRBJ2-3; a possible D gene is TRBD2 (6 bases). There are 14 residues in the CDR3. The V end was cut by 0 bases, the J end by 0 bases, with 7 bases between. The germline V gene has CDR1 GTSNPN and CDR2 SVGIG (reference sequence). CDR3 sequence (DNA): TGTGCCTGGAGTGTAGGAGGGAGCACAGATACGCAGTATTTT. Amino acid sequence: CAWSVGGSTDTQYF.

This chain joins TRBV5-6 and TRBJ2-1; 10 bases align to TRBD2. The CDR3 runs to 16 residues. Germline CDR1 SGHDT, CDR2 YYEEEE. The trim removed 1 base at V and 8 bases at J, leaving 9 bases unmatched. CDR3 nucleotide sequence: TGTGCCAGCAGCTTGAGATGGGCTAGCGGGAGTGATGAGCAGTTCTTC. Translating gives CASSLRWASGSDEQFF.

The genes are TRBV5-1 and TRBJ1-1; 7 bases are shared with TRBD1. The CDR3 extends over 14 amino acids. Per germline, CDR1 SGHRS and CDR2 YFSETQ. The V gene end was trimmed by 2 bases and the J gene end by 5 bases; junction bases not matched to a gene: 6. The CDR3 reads CASSFTDRVTEAFF. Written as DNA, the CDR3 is TGCGCCAGCAGCTTTACAGACAGGGTGACTGAAGCTTTCTTT. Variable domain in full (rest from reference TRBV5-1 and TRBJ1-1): KAGVTQTPRYLIKTRGQQVTLSCSPISGHRSVSWYQQTPGQGLQFLFEYFSETQRNKGNFPGRFSGRQFSNSRSEMNVSTLELGDSALYLCASSFTDRVTEAFFGQGTRLTVV.

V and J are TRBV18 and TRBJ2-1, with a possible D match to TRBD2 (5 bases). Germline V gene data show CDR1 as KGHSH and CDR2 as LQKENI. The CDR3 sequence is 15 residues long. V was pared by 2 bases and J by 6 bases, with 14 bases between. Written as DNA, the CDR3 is TGTGCCAGCTCACCAAAGAGGGCTGACTTCAATGAGCAGTTCTTC. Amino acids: CASSPKRADFNEQFF.

The DNA of the CDR3 is TGCGCCAGCAGTGAGACACCTCAGGGTATCTACGAGCAGTACTTC. This gives the protein CASSETPQGIYEQYF. This sequence joins TRBV10-1 and TRBJ2-7; D is possibly TRBD1 (5 bases). Germline V lookup: CDR1 WNHNN, CDR2 SYGVQD (reference sequence). V dropped 2 bases and J dropped 3 bases, with 14 bases sitting between them. The CDR3 is 15 residues long.

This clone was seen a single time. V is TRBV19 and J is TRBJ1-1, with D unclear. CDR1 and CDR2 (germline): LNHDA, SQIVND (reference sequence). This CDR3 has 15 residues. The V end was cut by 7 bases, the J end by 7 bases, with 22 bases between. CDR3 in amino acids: CASTPSDRERIEAFF. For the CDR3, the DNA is TGTGCCAGTACCCCGTCCGATCGGGAGCGGATTGAAGCTTTCTTT.

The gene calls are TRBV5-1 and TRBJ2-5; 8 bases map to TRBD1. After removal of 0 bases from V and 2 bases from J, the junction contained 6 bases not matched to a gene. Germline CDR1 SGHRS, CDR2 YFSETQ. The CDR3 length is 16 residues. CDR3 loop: CASSLGQGAAQETQYF. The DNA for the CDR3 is TGCGCCAGCAGCTTGGGTCAGGGGGCCGCGCAAGAGACCCAGTACTTC.

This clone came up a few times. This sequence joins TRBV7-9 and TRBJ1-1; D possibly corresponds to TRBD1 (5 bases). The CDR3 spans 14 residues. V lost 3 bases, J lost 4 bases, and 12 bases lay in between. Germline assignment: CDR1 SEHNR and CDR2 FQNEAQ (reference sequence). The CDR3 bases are TGTGCCAGCAGCTTCGATACCCAGGGCACTGAAGCTTTCTTT. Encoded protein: CASSFDTQGTEAFF.

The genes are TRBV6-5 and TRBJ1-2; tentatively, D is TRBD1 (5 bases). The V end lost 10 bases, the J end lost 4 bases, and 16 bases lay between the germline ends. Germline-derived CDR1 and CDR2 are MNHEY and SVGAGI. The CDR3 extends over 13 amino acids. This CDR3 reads CATMDGGPYGYTF. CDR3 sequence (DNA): TGTGCCACCATGGACGGGGGTCCCTATGGCTACACCTTC.

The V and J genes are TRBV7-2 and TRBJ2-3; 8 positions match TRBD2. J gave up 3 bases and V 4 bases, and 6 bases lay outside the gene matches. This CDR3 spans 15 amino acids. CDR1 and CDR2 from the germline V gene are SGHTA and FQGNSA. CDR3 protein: CASSSGTSLTDTQYF. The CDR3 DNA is TGTGCCAGCAGCTCCGGGACTAGTCTGACAGATACGCAGTATTTT.